This entry lists 31 T cell receptor beta chains sequenced from one sample in a study of shared clonotypes between healthy human individuals. Clones were sequenced by immunoSEQ multiplex PCR, and TCRdb holds only the in-frame ones, with some missing. The sample records approximately 2.5 million clones, 90% to 95% being singletons. Sample: naive CD4+ T cells from PBMCs. The sample's subset: CD45RA+ positively selected. These receptors originate from a man aged 18 to 35 in good health. Some clones in this sample may be carry-over from other donors' samples.

The count of this clone is one. The chain combines TRBV28 with TRBJ2-7; 7 nucleotides line up with TRBD1. Germline lookup yields CDR1 MDHEN and CDR2 SYDVKM. Unmatched junction bases numbered 7, after V lost 5 bases and J lost 9 bases. This CDR3 contains 12 residues. CDR3 in amino acids: CASSTRQGWQYF. CDR3 in DNA: TGTGCCAGCAGTACCCGACAGGGTTGGCAGTACTTC.

This clone was seen a single time. The chain joins TRBV7-9 to TRBJ2-4; D unresolved. V lost 5 bases and J 0 bases, leaving 8 bases between the germline ends. In germline, CDR1 is SEHNR, CDR2 FQNEAQ (reference sequence). There are 14 residues in the CDR3. As DNA, the CDR3 is TGTGCCAGCAGCCTCGACTCAGCCAAAAACATTCAGTACTTC. Translating it yields CASSLDSAKNIQYF.

About this clone: Other DNA sequences from this sample encode an identical CDR3 as well. The chain has TRBV28 and TRBJ1-1; D is uncertain. V dropped 2 bases and J dropped 2 bases, with 6 bases sitting between them. From germline, CDR1 is MDHEN and CDR2 SYDVKM. The CDR3 length is 13 residues. Here the CDR3 reads CASSLTDNTEAFF. The CDR3 DNA follows: TGTGCCAGCAGTTTAACAGACAACACTGAAGCTTTCTTT.

The chain combines TRBV6-5 with TRBJ2-7, with D unresolved. V was pared by 10 bases and J by 0 bases, with 13 bases between. The CDR3 covers 13 residues. CDR1 is MNHEY, CDR2 SVGAGI, per germline. CDR3 DNA: TGTGCCACCTCCTGGAGAGACTCCTACGAGCAGTACTTC. Its translation is CATSWRDSYEQYF.

This sequence joins TRBV7-3 and TRBJ1-1; D call uncertain. V lost 5 bases, J lost 5 bases, and 15 bases lay in between. Germline CDR1 reads SGHTA; CDR2 reads FQGTGA. The CDR3 loop spans 14 amino acids. This CDR3 is CASSPAGQDTEAFF. The CDR3 bases are TGTGCCAGCAGCCCAGCGGGCCAGGATACTGAAGCTTTCTTT.

V gene TRBV30 combines with J gene TRBJ2-5; 7 bases map to TRBD2. V shed 2 bases, J shed 5 bases, and the junction held 2 bases outside the gene matches. Germline loops: CDR1 GTSNPN, CDR2 SVGIG (reference sequence). The CDR3 is 12 residues long. This CDR3 reads CAWSSGIETQYF. The CDR3 region has the DNA TGTGCCTGGAGTAGCGGGATTGAGACCCAGTACTTC.

V is TRBV5-3 and J is TRBJ1-2, with D hard to call. TRBV5-3 is filed as an ORF, its function uncertain. The CDR3 spans 14 residues. The V gene lost 4 bases and the J gene lost 9 bases, with 19 bases spanning the gap. CDR3 region: CARSSNGPNRSYTF. The CDR3 DNA sequence: TGTGCCAGAAGCAGCAACGGACCGAACCGGAGCTACACCTTC.

DNA of the CDR3: TGTGCCAGCAGCACGAGACTAGCGGGAGCAGCGCAGTATTTT. Translation gives CASSTRLAGAAQYF. The genes are TRBV28 and TRBJ2-3, with TRBD2 identical over 12 bases. Germline assignment: CDR1 MDHEN and CDR2 SYDVKM. The CDR3 is made up of 14 amino acids. With V trimmed by 6 bases and J by 10 bases, 8 bases remained unmatched.

Here the CDR3 reads CASSFQKEPQHF. For the CDR3, the DNA is TGTGCCAGCAGTTTCCAAAAGGAGCCCCAGCATTTT. The genes are TRBV28 and TRBJ1-5; D not resolved. In germline, CDR1 is MDHEN, CDR2 SYDVKM. Between the trimmed V and J ends, which lost 3 bases and 8 bases, there was a span of 8 bases. The CDR3 spans 12 residues.

The V gene is TRBV7-3, the J gene TRBJ1-5; no clear D gene. CDR1 is SGHTA and CDR2 is FQGTGA in the germline V gene. The CDR3 extends over 16 amino acids. V dropped 6 bases and J dropped 0 bases, with 15 bases sitting between them. CDR3 loop: CASSGEDPYSNQPQHF. DNA of the CDR3: TGTGCCAGCAGTGGGGAAGACCCATATAGCAATCAGCCCCAGCATTTT.

V gene TRBV7-7 combines with J gene TRBJ2-5; TRBD2 is a possible D gene (6 bases). Germline V lookup: CDR1 SSHAT, CDR2 FNYEAQ (reference sequence). Between the trimmed V and J ends, which lost 4 bases and 4 bases, there was a span of 13 bases. The CDR3 loop spans 14 amino acids. Here the CDR3 reads CASSSRQGGETQYF. CDR3 DNA: TGTGCCAGCAGCTCGCGCCAGGGAGGAGAGACCCAGTACTTC.

The chain links TRBV6-6 to TRBJ2-4; tentative D call: TRBD1 (5 bases). This CDR3 comprises 15 residues. Germline V gives CDR1 MNHNY, CDR2 SVGAGI (reference sequence). Trimming pared 5 bases from V and 5 bases from J, leaving 16 bases between. CDR3 coding DNA: TGTGCCAGCAGTCCACTCGGACAAGGCCAAAACATTCAGTACTTC. Amino acid sequence: CASSPLGQGQNIQYF.

This chain uses TRBV9 with TRBJ1-5, with TRBD1 as a possible D gene (6 bases). The V gene lost 3 bases and the J gene lost 2 bases, with 15 bases spanning the gap. This CDR3 is 16 amino acids long. Germline lookup yields CDR1 SGDLS and CDR2 YYNGEE. CDR3 in DNA: TGTGCCAGCAGCGAGGGGGTGGGGCAGGGCAATCAGCCCCAGCATTTT. Its protein is CASSEGVGQGNQPQHF.

This chain joins TRBV6-5 and TRBJ2-7, with D possibly TRBD2 on 5 matching bases. From germline, CDR1 is MNHEY and CDR2 SVGAGI. CDR3 size: 13 residues. The germline V and J ends were trimmed by 8 bases and 1 base, with 12 bases remaining between them. CDR3 bases: TGTGCCAGCGGGATTTCGGGGTCCTACGAGCAGTACTTC. Translating gives CASGISGSYEQYF.

The chain has TRBV7-9 and TRBJ1-1; maybe TRBD1 (5 bases). Germline V gene sequence: CDR1 SEHNR, CDR2 FQNEAQ (reference sequence). The CDR3 consists of 15 residues. Trimming took off 5 bases at V and 0 bases at J, with 13 bases between the two ends. This CDR3 is CASSRGRGLNTEAFF. The CDR3 coding sequence is TGTGCCAGCAGCCGGGGTCGGGGCCTGAACACTGAAGCTTTCTTT. Based on the CDR3 plus reference TRBV7-9 and TRBJ1-1, the full variable domain is DTGVSQNPRHKITKRGQNVTFRCDPISEHNRLYWYRQTLGQGPEFLTYFQNEAQLEKSRLLSDRFSAERPKGSFSTLEIQRTEQGDSAMYLCASSRGRGLNTEAFFGQGTRLTVV.

This clone showed up just once. The rearrangement joins TRBV30 to TRBJ2-1; possible D gene TRBD2, 6 bases. V gave up 3 bases and J gave up 8 bases, with 20 bases separating them. This CDR3 is built from 15 residues. Germline lookup yields CDR1 GTSNPN and CDR2 SVGIG (reference sequence). The CDR3 spells CAWSFGGTRLDEQFF. DNA for the CDR3: TGTGCCTGGAGCTTCGGCGGGACCCGTCTGGATGAGCAGTTCTTC.

This clone was observed once. Within the sample, other DNA sequences also encode this same CDR3. The DNA of the CDR3 is TGTGCCAGCAGCCCATCTGGAGGCGCCTACAATGAGCAGTTCTTC. This gives the protein CASSPSGGAYNEQFF. This sequence joins TRBV9 and TRBJ2-1; maybe TRBD2 (5 bases). Trimming took off 4 bases at V and 2 bases at J, with 13 bases between the two ends. Germline V lookup: CDR1 SGDLS, CDR2 YYNGEE. This CDR3 has 15 amino acids.

This chain connects TRBV10-3 to TRBJ2-3; D is perhaps TRBD1 (6 bases). The germline gives CDR1 ENHRY, CDR2 SYGVKD. Trimming removed 6 bases at V and 0 bases at J, with 13 bases between. The CDR3 totals 15 residues. CDR3 region: CAISSGQTSTDTQYF. In nucleotides, the CDR3 is TGTGCCATCAGCTCAGGACAGACTAGCACAGATACGCAGTATTTT.

The chain recombines TRBV28 with TRBJ2-7, with 7 positions matching TRBD2. V dropped 8 bases and J dropped 2; count of bases not matched to a gene: 9. Germline V gene sequence: CDR1 MDHEN, CDR2 SYDVKM. This CDR3 spans 14 amino acids. As DNA, the CDR3 is TGTGCCAGCTTCAGGGCTAGCGGAGCCTACGAGCAGTACTTC. Translation: CASFRASGAYEQYF.

The chain carries TRBV28 and TRBJ2-7, with D hard to call. The V gene's germline CDR1 is MDHEN and CDR2 SYDVKM. CDR3 length: 11 residues. Deletions cut 8 bases from V and 7 bases from J, with 12 bases between. As DNA, the CDR3 is TGTGCCAGCGGTGGGATGGAGGAGCAGTACTTC. It specifies CASGGMEEQYF.

The V and J genes are TRBV28 and TRBJ1-2, with D tentatively TRBD1 (5 bases). CDR1 is MDHEN and CDR2 is SYDVKM in the germline V gene. The V end was cut by 8 bases, the J end by 10 bases, with 26 bases between. The CDR3 extends over 15 amino acids. The CDR3 region has the DNA TGTGCCAGCGGACTATTGCTGGGCAGGCGGGGGGTCTACACCTTC. This translates into CASGLLLGRRGVYTF.

This sequence joins TRBV2 and TRBJ2-7; possible D gene TRBD1, 6 bases. CDR3 length: 14 residues. V was trimmed by 6 bases and J by 3 bases, leaving 15 bases between them. Germline CDR1 is SNHLY and CDR2 is FYNNEI. CDR3 DNA sequence: TGTGCCAGCAGGGGTCGACAGGCGAACTACGAGCAGTACTTC. It specifies CASRGRQANYEQYF.

This clone was recorded only once. V usage is TRBV7-8 and J usage is TRBJ1-2; D not resolved. Between the trimmed V and J ends, which lost 4 bases and 5 bases, there was a span of 17 bases. This CDR3 spans 15 amino acids. Germline CDR1 reads SGHVS; CDR2 reads FQNEAQ. In DNA form, the CDR3 reads TGTGCCAGCAGCTCGGCCGGAGTTTATGGATATGGCTACACCTTC. Translated, it gives CASSSAGVYGYGYTF.

This chain joins TRBV10-3 and TRBJ2-1; D is undetermined. Germline CDR1 reads ENHRY; CDR2 reads SYGVKD. This CDR3 has 13 amino acids. V lost 7 bases, J lost 5 bases, and 12 bases lay in between. CDR3 coding DNA: TGTGCCATCAAAATAAACGGTGACAATGAGCAGTTCTTC. Protein product: CAIKINGDNEQFF.

The V gene is TRBV4-1, the J gene TRBJ2-1; D may be TRBD1 (6 bases). The CDR3 runs to 13 residues. Deletions cut 4 bases from V and 9 bases from J, with 13 bases between. CDR1 is MGHRA, CDR2 YSYEKL, per germline. The CDR3 DNA reads as TGCGCCAGCAGCCTCGGGACATGGGGTGAGCAGTTCTTC. It specifies CASSLGTWGEQFF.

V gene TRBV25-1 combines with J gene TRBJ2-5, with a tentative D call TRBD2 (5 bases). Trimming removed 4 bases from V and 0 bases from J, with 15 bases in between. Germline V lookup: CDR1 MGHDK, CDR2 SYGVNS. The CDR3 has 16 residues. The DNA for the CDR3 is TGTGCCAGCAGTGGACAAAGAGGGCGGCACCAAGAGACCCAGTACTTC. This gives the protein CASSGQRGRHQETQYF. Using reference TRBV25-1 and TRBJ2-5 for the parts outside the CDR3, the full variable domain is EADIYQTPRYLVIGTGKKITLECSQTMGHDKMYWYQQDPGMELHLIHYSYGVNSTEKGDLSSESTVSRIRTEHFPLTLESARPSHTSQYLCASSGQRGRHQETQYFGPGTRLLVL.

The chain is built from TRBV28 and TRBJ2-7; either TRBD1 or TRBD2 may fit D (5 bases each). Deletions cut 1 base from V and 7 bases from J, with 20 bases between. Germline V lookup: CDR1 MDHEN, CDR2 SYDVKM. The CDR3 has 16 amino acids. This CDR3 reads CASSLLGSGGAGEQYF. CDR3 in DNA: TGTGCCAGCAGTTTATTAGGTAGTGGGGGAGCCGGGGAGCAGTACTTC.

The chain links TRBV2 to TRBJ1-6, with 9 bases identical to TRBD1. Germline CDR1 SNHLY, CDR2 FYNNEI. The J segment lost 10 bases and the V segment lost 5 bases, leaving 18 bases of the junction unmatched. This CDR3 has 18 residues. The CDR3 region is CASSKSFTGGYGFSPLHF. In nucleotides, the CDR3 is TGTGCCAGCAGTAAATCATTTACAGGGGGCTACGGGTTCTCACCCCTCCACTTT.

The V call is TRBV2, the J call TRBJ2-7, with 7 bases identical to TRBD1. This CDR3 comprises 15 residues. Per germline, CDR1 SNHLY and CDR2 FYNNEI. With V trimmed by 5 bases and J by 0 bases, 7 bases remained unmatched. The CDR3 bases are TGTGCCAGCAGTTTCGGGACAGCCACCTCCTACGAGCAGTACTTC. Translation gives CASSFGTATSYEQYF.

The chain recombines TRBV30 with TRBJ2-3; 8 nucleotides align to TRBD1. Unmatched junction bases numbered 6, after V lost 2 bases and J lost 5 bases. This CDR3 has 14 residues. Germline-derived CDR1 and CDR2 are GTSNPN and SVGIG (reference sequence). CDR3 amino acids: CAWSSQGELDTQYF. For the CDR3, the DNA is TGTGCCTGGAGTTCACAGGGGGAATTAGATACGCAGTATTTT. Full variable domain (outside the CDR3, taken from reference TRBV30 and TRBJ2-3): SQTIHQWPATLVQPVGSPLSLECTVEGTSNPNLYWYRQAAGRGLQLLFYSVGIGQISSEVPQNLSASRPQDRQFILSSKKLLLSDSGFYLCAWSSQGELDTQYFGPGTRLTVL.

The chain joins TRBV28 to TRBJ2-1; no clear D. Germline V gene data show CDR1 as MDHEN and CDR2 as SYDVKM. The CDR3 is made up of 14 amino acids. V dropped 7 bases and J dropped 6 bases, with 16 bases sitting between them. CDR3 sequence: CASIRRSPGNEQFF. The CDR3 region has the DNA TGTGCCAGCATCCGACGTAGCCCAGGCAATGAGCAGTTCTTC.